The next 14 T cell receptor beta chains were all read from a single sample in a study of T cell repertoires in cytomegalovirus infection. A single record per CDR3 protein comes from TCRdb applying MiXCR to the reads. This table has some 940,000 distinct CDR3 sequences, less than 35% appearing once. No antigens are known for them. This specimen consisted of cultured CD8+ T cells from PBMCs, obtained from culture after CMV antigen stimulation. The source of these receptors is a human donor in good health (CMV status not recorded). Some clones in this sample may be carry-over from other donors' samples.

The rearrangement joins TRBV5-4 to TRBJ2-1, with 9 nucleotides matching TRBD2. The CDR3 is 15 residues long. Trimming removed 4 bases from V and 8 bases from J; junction bases left unmatched: 10. Looked up from germline, CDR1 is SGHNT and CDR2 is YYREEE (reference sequence). CDR3 sequence (DNA): TGTGCCAGCAGCATCAGCGGGGGGCCCCCCCATGAGCAGTTCTTC. Translated: CASSISGGPPHEQFF.

The V and J genes are TRBV7-2 and TRBJ1-4; 8 positions match TRBD1. The junction had 6 bases not matched to a gene; V was cut back by 5 bases and J by 4 bases. The CDR3 is 15 amino acids. Germline lookup yields CDR1 SGHTA and CDR2 FQGNSA. The CDR3 nucleotides are TGTGCCAGCAGCCCCCGGACAGGGCTTAATGAAAAACTGTTTTTT. Translated: CASSPRTGLNEKLFF.

Comments on this clonotype: This may be a read error: a much more frequent sequence differs by one nucleotide. The chain links TRBV7-6 to TRBJ2-6, with D tentatively TRBD1 or TRBD2 (6 bases each). Germline CDR1 and CDR2: SGHVS and FNYEAQ. V lost 4 bases, J lost 4 bases, and 23 bases lay in between. The CDR3 sequence is 19 residues long. CDR3 coding DNA: TGTGCCAGCAGCTGCATAAGACAGGAGGGGTCCTCCGGGGCCAACGTCCTGACTTTC. It specifies CASSCIRQEGSSGANVLTF.

In regard to this clonotype: With a much larger clone just one base away, this may be a read error. The chain links TRBV7-9 to TRBJ2-2; TRBD1 agrees at 12 bases. CDR1 SEHNR and CDR2 FQNEAQ come from the germline V gene (reference sequence). CDR3 length equals 18 residues. Here the CDR3 reads CTSSTPGQGASGTGELFF. The CDR3 nucleotides are TGTACCAGCAGCACTCCGGGACAGGGGGCATCGGGCACCGGGGAGCTGTTTTTT.

This clonotype was counted only a few times. This rearrangement joins TRBV7-3 to TRBJ2-1; 10 nucleotides match TRBD1. There are 15 residues in the CDR3. Germline V gene data show CDR1 as SGHTA and CDR2 as FQGTGA. V lost 5 bases and J lost 4; bases outside the gene matches: 5. The CDR3 coding sequence is TGTGCCAGCAGCGAGACAGGGGGCGCTTACAATGAGCAGTTCTTC. Residues: CASSETGGAYNEQFF.

This clonotype was observed a few times. The chain recombines TRBV11-2 with TRBJ2-7; D remains unclear. The CDR3 has 15 residues. Germline V gene data show CDR1 as SGHAT and CDR2 as FQNNGV. Trimming removed 1 base from V and 3 bases from J, with 13 bases in between. CDR3: CASSLGYGSGYEQYV. The CDR3 nucleotides are TGTGCCAGCAGCTTAGGGTATGGGTCAGGCTACGAGCAGTACGTC.

This clonotype was seen only a few times. V and J are TRBV6-2 or TRBV6-3 and TRBJ2-7, with D perhaps TRBD1 (6 bases). The length of the CDR3 is 15 residues. From germline, CDR1 is MNHEY and CDR2 SVGEGT. V lost 2 bases, J lost 2 bases, and 13 bases lay in between. The DNA for the CDR3 is TGTGCCAGCAGTTACAGAGACAGGCGTACCTACGAGCAGTACGTC. It codes for CASSYRDRRTYEQYV.

The chain employs TRBV7-6 and TRBJ2-3; 10 positions match TRBD1. The germline gives CDR1 SGHVS, CDR2 FNYEAQ. The CDR3 totals 14 residues. Losses at the gene ends were 4 bases for V and 6 bases for J; bases not matched to a gene: 4. The CDR3 here is CASSYRTGGDTQYF. CDR3 nucleotides: TGTGCCAGCAGCTATCGGACAGGGGGGGATACGCAGTATTTT.

This clonotype was seen at least ten times. The V and J genes are TRBV7-9 and TRBJ2-2; D unclear. Germline CDR1 is SEHNR and CDR2 is FQNEAQ (reference sequence). This CDR3 is 13 amino acids long. The ends were cut back, 1 base at V and 4 bases at J, with 4 bases in the middle. CDR3 nucleotides: TGTGCCAGCAGCTTAGATGGCACCGGGGAGCTGTTTTTT. Translation gives CASSLDGTGELFF. Full variable domain (missing parts from reference TRBV7-9 and TRBJ2-2): DTGVSQNPRHKITKRGQNVTFRCDPISEHNRLYWYRQTLGQGPEFLTYFQNEAQLEKSRLLSDRFSAERPKGSFSTLEIQRTEQGDSAMYLCASSLDGTGELFFGEGSRLTVL.

This clonotype appeared once. A read error is possible here, since a much larger clone lies one base away. The chain combines TRBV7-2 with TRBJ1-1; D uncertain. V was trimmed by 3 bases and J by 4 bases, leaving 15 bases between them. This CDR3 is built from 15 residues. CDR1 and CDR2 from the germline V gene are SGHTA and FQGNSA. The CDR3 reads CASSLNLDMCTEAFF. Written as DNA, the CDR3 is TGTGCCAGCAGCTTGAACCTCGACATGTGCACTGAAGCTTTCTTT.

CDR3 loop: CASSVSNSGNTGELFF. For the CDR3, the DNA is TGTGCCAGCAGCGTTTCGAACTCAGGGAACACCGGGGAGCTGTTTTTT. The chain is built from TRBV9 and TRBJ2-2; D gene unclear. The V end was cut by 2 bases, the J end by 1 base, with 12 bases between. The CDR3 has 16 amino acids. CDR1 and CDR2 (germline): SGDLS, YYNGEE.

Of note for this clonotype: It may be a read error: a sequence one base away is much more abundant. This chain connects TRBV7-8 to TRBJ1-1, with D maybe TRBD1 (5 bases). V lost 3 bases and J lost 6, with 17 bases in between. Germline CDR1 SGHVS, CDR2 FQNEAQ. CDR3 size: 15 residues. The CDR3 nucleotides are TGTGCCAGCAGCTTTGAGTCGGGGGGGTACCCTGAAGCTTTCTTT. Residues: CASSFESGGYPEAFF. Looking up the rest from reference TRBV7-8 and TRBJ1-1 gives the full variable domain: GAGVSQSPRYKVAKRGQDVALRCDPISGHVSLFWYQQALGQGPEFLTYFQNEAQLDKSGLPSDRFFAERPEGSVSTLKIQRTQQEDSAVYLCASSFESGGYPEAFFGQGTRLTVV.

The chain joins TRBV7-3 to TRBJ1-1; 10 positions agree with TRBD1. CDR1 is SGHTA and CDR2 is FQGTGA in the germline V gene. The CDR3 is 18 amino acids. The ends lost 0 bases at V and 4 bases at J; junction bases unmatched: 11. Here the CDR3 reads CASSLTRDRGPQGTEAFF. The CDR3 DNA sequence: TGTGCCAGCAGCTTAACCCGGGACAGGGGTCCTCAGGGCACTGAAGCTTTCTTT.

V and J are TRBV14 and TRBJ2-7; TRBD1 agrees at 7 bases. This CDR3 spans 14 amino acids. Trimming removed 2 bases from V and 4 bases from J; junction bases left unmatched: 5. Germline CDR1 SGHDN, CDR2 FVKESK. The CDR3: CASSQPDRVYEQYV. In DNA, the CDR3 is TGTGCCAGCAGCCAACCCGACAGGGTATACGAGCAGTACGTC.